These T cell receptor beta chains were read from a single sample in a study of T-cell reconstitution after alpha-beta-depleted transplantation in children. A single record per CDR3 protein comes from TCRdb applying MiXCR to the PCR reads. The sample has under 850,000 distinct CDR3 sequences; under 15% are singletons. The sequenced sample was PBMCs, obtained before TCRalphabeta/CD19-depleted stem cell transplant. These receptors came from a girl aged 2 to 10 with congenital amegakaryocytic thrombocytopenia, due to receive a stem cell transplant. Both conserved end residues are part of each CDR3. D genes are given only for firm matches. Clone size is stated in some rows and not others, as once, few, many or a class when expanded.

clone_size | j_call | v_call | d_call | cdr3_aa | cdr3_nt
NA | TRBJ2-1 | TRBV19 | NA | CASSIWASSSYNEQFF | TGTGCCAGTAGTATTTGGGCCAGTAGCTCCTACAATGAGCAGTTCTTC
many | TRBJ2-7 | TRBV5-1 | NA | CASSFGLGAYEQYF | TGCGCCAGCAGCTTTGGTCTAGGGGCCTACGAGCAGTACTTC
few | TRBJ2-7 | TRBV28 | NA | CASSLIGGLTHEQYF | TGTGCCAGCAGTTTAATTGGGGGGCTTACCCACGAGCAGTACTTC
NA | TRBJ1-4 | TRBV5-1 | NA | CASSLGTAAEKLFF | TGCGCCAGCAGCTTGGGGACAGCAGCTGAAAAACTGTTTTTT
many | TRBJ2-3 | TRBV6-1 | TRBD2 | CASSEYAGLAGEGGNTDTQYF | TGTGCCAGCAGTGAATATGCGGGACTAGCGGGAGAGGGGGGAAACACAGATACGCAGTATTTT
few | TRBJ1-3 | TRBV20-1 | NA | CSARVGGNTIYF | TGCAGTGCTAGAGTTGGAGGAAACACCATATATTTT
few | TRBJ1-3 | TRBV20-1 | NA | CSARRSPGNTIYF | TGCAGTGCTAGACGGTCTCCTGGAAACACCATATATTTT
many | TRBJ2-1 | TRBV5-1 | NA | CASGPGWGTHNEQFF | TGCGCCAGCGGCCCAGGTTGGGGGACACACAATGAGCAGTTCTTC
many | TRBJ2-3 | TRBV5-1 | NA | CASSLVGGTSTHTQYF | TGCGCCAGCAGCTTGGTAGGGGGTACTAGCACCCATACGCAGTATTTT
many | TRBJ2-2 | TRBV6-1 | TRBD1 | CASRPGTANTGELFF | TGTGCCAGCAGACCCGGGACAGCTAACACCGGGGAGCTGTTTTTT
NA | TRBJ2-2 | TRBV12-3/TRBV12-4 | NA | CASRSGTPNTGELFF | TGTGCCAGCAGGTCCGGGACCCCGAACACCGGGGAGCTGTTTTTT
many | TRBJ1-3 | TRBV7-9 | NA | CASTRSGNTIYF | TGTGCCAGCACCCGATCTGGAAACACCATATATTTT
many | TRBJ2-2 | TRBV20-1 | NA | CSASNGVSNTGELFF | TGCAGTGCTAGTAACGGGGTATCGAACACCGGGGAGCTGTTTTTT
many | TRBJ2-7 | TRBV12-3/TRBV12-4 | NA | CASSYRSYEQYF | TGTGCCAGCAGTTACAGATCCTACGAGCAGTACTTC
NA | TRBJ2-2 | TRBV5-1 | NA | CASSEVTGELFF | TGCGCCAGCAGCGAGGTCACCGGGGAGCTGTTTTTT
many | TRBJ2-7 | TRBV11-2 | NA | CASSFGLGDYEQYF | TGTGCCAGCAGCTTCGGATTGGGGGATTACGAGCAGTACTTC
few | TRBJ1-5 | TRBV27 | NA | CASTGEWSLNQPQHF | TGTGCCAGCACCGGGGAGTGGTCACTCAATCAGCCCCAGCATTTT
NA | TRBJ2-5 | TRBV27 | TRBD2 | CASSSLGGSGETQYF | TGTGCCAGCAGCTCCCTTGGCGGGAGCGGAGAGACCCAGTACTTC
few | TRBJ2-7 | TRBV10-3 | TRBD2 | CAISLASGAYEQYF | TGTGCCATCAGTCTCGCTAGCGGGGCCTACGAGCAGTACTTC
NA | TRBJ2-2 | TRBV29-1 | NA | CSVKYMEGLPNTGELFF | TGCAGCGTGAAATACATGGAAGGTTTGCCGAACACCGGGGAGCTGTTTTTT
NA | TRBJ2-7 | TRBV10-3 | NA | CAIRLSGSSYEQYF | TGTGCCATCCGGTTAAGTGGCAGCTCCTACGAGCAGTACTTC
NA | TRBJ2-5 | TRBV7-9 | NA | CASNSKAQETQYF | TGTGCCAGTAATTCTAAGGCCCAAGAGACCCAGTACTTC
many | TRBJ2-3 | TRBV12-3/TRBV12-4 | NA | CASSLVLAGGDTQYF | TGTGCCAGCAGTTTAGTACTAGCAGGAGGCGATACGCAGTATTTT
many | TRBJ1-3 | TRBV4-1 | NA | CASSQGWGSDTIYF | TGCGCCAGCAGCCAAGGTTGGGGATCCGACACCATATATTTT
NA | TRBJ2-7 | TRBV5-5 | TRBD1 | CASSLTGGVQYF | TGTGCCAGCAGCTTGACAGGGGGAGTGCAGTACTTC
NA | TRBJ2-4 | TRBV20-1 | TRBD2 | CSATAGTSGTLAKNIQYF | TGCAGTGCTACCGCGGGGACTAGCGGGACTCTAGCCAAAAACATTCAGTACTTC
many | TRBJ2-1 | TRBV4-1 | NA | CASSQDPGLFYNEQFF | TGCGCCAGCAGCCAAGATCCCGGGTTGTTCTACAATGAGCAGTTCTTC
few | TRBJ1-5 | TRBV6-6 | NA | CASGREDNQPQHF | TGTGCCAGCGGCAGGGAGGACAATCAGCCCCAGCATTTT
NA | TRBJ2-7 | TRBV18 | NA | CASSSSPVFRRDYEQYF | TGTGCCAGCTCATCGTCCCCAGTGTTTCGAAGGGACTACGAGCAGTACTTC
many | TRBJ2-7 | TRBV5-1 | NA | CASSFIESEQYF | TGCGCCAGCAGCTTCATAGAGTCCGAGCAGTACTTC
many | TRBJ1-5 | TRBV12-3/TRBV12-4 | NA | CASSFRGFQPQHF | TGTGCCAGCAGTTTCCGGGGATTTCAGCCCCAGCATTTT
many | TRBJ1-2 | TRBV20-1 | NA | CSARGSDSYGYTF | TGCAGTGCTAGAGGGTCGGACAGCTATGGCTACACCTTC
many | TRBJ2-3 | TRBV7-2 | NA | CASSSLALGHTQYF | TGTGCCAGCAGCTCCCTTGCTTTGGGTCATACGCAGTATTTT
many | TRBJ2-1 | TRBV9 | NA | CASSVGAFSYNEQFF | TGTGCCAGCAGCGTGGGGGCATTCTCCTACAATGAGCAGTTCTTC
NA | TRBJ2-3 | TRBV7-2 | TRBD2 | CASTSRGEGLYTQYF | TGTGCCAGCACCTCCCGAGGGGAGGGCCTATATACGCAGTATTTT
many | TRBJ2-1 | TRBV12-3/TRBV12-4 | NA | CASNPHGPLVTDSYNEQFF | TGTGCCAGCAATCCCCACGGCCCCCTAGTGACGGACTCCTACAATGAGCAGTTCTTC
NA | TRBJ2-7 | TRBV12-3/TRBV12-4 | TRBD1 | CASSRQGRGYEQYF | TGTGCCAGCAGCAGACAGGGGAGAGGCTACGAGCAGTACTTC
NA | TRBJ1-1 | TRBV7-9 | TRBD1 | CVWRGPGTEAFF | TGTGTTTGGAGGGGGCCTGGGACTGAAGCTTTCTTT
few | TRBJ2-2 | TRBV7-2 | TRBD2 | CASSPRQSGRAGELFF | TGTGCCAGCAGCCCCCGACAGAGCGGGAGAGCCGGGGAGCTGTTTTTT
many | TRBJ2-3 | TRBV20-1 | NA | CSAFDGGHTDTQYF | TGCAGTGCTTTCGATGGGGGACACACAGATACGCAGTATTTT
many | TRBJ2-3 | TRBV20-1 | NA | CSARAAGLSTDTQYF | TGCAGTGCTAGAGCGGCCGGTCTGAGCACAGATACGCAGTATTTT
NA | TRBJ2-7 | TRBV7-3 | NA | CASSIEPGPYEQYF | TGTGCCAGCAGCATTGAACCGGGCCCCTACGAGCAGTACTTC
few | TRBJ2-7 | TRBV20-1 | NA | CSARDLGTVTYEQYF | TGCAGTGCTAGAGATCTCGGGACTGTAACCTACGAGCAGTACTTC
few | TRBJ2-4 | TRBV25-1 | NA | CASRAAGTTAKNIQYF | TGTGCCAGCAGAGCTGCAGGGACGACAGCCAAAAACATTCAGTACTTC
many | TRBJ2-7 | TRBV16 | NA | CASSPPYLRPPYEQYF | TGTGCCAGCAGCCCACCCTATCTGCGGCCTCCCTACGAGCAGTACTTC
few | TRBJ2-7 | TRBV5-1 | NA | CASSAPSSYEQYF | TGCGCCAGTTCCGCCCCGAGCTCCTACGAGCAGTACTTC
NA | TRBJ2-1 | TRBV5-1 | TRBD2 | CASSSFYRGLAGGPVNEQFF | TGCGCCAGCAGCTCCTTTTACCGCGGACTAGCGGGAGGGCCGGTCAATGAGCAGTTCTTC
many | TRBJ1-4 | TRBV10-3 | NA | CASSDSGNEKLFF | TGTGCCTCCTCGGACAGTGGTAATGAAAAACTGTTTTTT
few | TRBJ2-7 | TRBV7-8 | NA | CASSLALIPSVNEQYF | TGTGCCAGCAGCTTAGCCCTGATCCCGTCGGTCAACGAGCAGTACTTC
few | TRBJ1-1 | TRBV5-1 | NA | CASSLGIETEAFF | TGCGCCAGCAGCCTGGGGATTGAGACTGAAGCTTTCTTT
many | TRBJ2-1 | TRBV12-3/TRBV12-4 | TRBD2 | CASTGLAVYNEQFF | TGTGCCAGCACCGGACTAGCGGTGTACAATGAGCAGTTCTTC
many | TRBJ2-7 | TRBV5-1 | NA | CASSLIMHATGNEQYF | TGCGCCAGCAGCTTGATTATGCACGCCACTGGAAACGAGCAGTACTTC
many | TRBJ2-3 | TRBV7-2 | NA | CASSLASGGTPPDTQYF | TGTGCCAGCAGCTTAGCGTCTGGCGGGACCCCGCCAGATACGCAGTATTTT
many | TRBJ2-1 | TRBV20-1 | TRBD2 | CSATIAGAREQFF | TGCAGTGCTACAATAGCGGGAGCTCGAGAGCAGTTCTTC
NA | TRBJ2-5 | TRBV5-5 | NA | CASSPGSNHQETQYF | TGTGCCAGCAGCCCGGGGTCAAATCATCAAGAGACCCAGTACTTC